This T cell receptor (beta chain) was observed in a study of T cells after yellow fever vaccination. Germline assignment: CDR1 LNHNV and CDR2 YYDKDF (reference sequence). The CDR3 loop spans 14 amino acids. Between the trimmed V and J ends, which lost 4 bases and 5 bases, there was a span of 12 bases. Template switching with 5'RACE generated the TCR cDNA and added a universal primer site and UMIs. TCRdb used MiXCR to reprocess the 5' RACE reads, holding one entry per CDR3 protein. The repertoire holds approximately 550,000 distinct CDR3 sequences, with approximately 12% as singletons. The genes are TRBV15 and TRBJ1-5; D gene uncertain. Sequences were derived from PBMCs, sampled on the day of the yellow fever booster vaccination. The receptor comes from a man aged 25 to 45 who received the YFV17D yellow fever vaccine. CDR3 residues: CATSTRSSHQPQHF. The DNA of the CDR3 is TGTGCCACCAGCACCAGGTCCAGCCATCAGCCCCAGCATTTT.